This entry concerns a single T cell receptor (beta chain). Its antigen specificity is not known. Base qualities are not recorded, but no much larger clone differs from it by a single base. Whole blood was collected in K2EDTA tubes by collaborating institutions according to the institutions' own protocols. For TCRbeta analysis, collaborators shipped samples as frozen whole blood, isolated PBMCs, or DNA extracted from either of those sample types. V drops 6 bases and J drops 0 bases, leaving 6 bases in between. CDR1 LNHDA and CDR2 SQIVND were looked up in the germline V gene (reference sequence). CDR3 length: 12 amino acids, cysteine to phenylalanine. This entry keeps only the CDR3 DNA: 36 bases, framed from base 1. These data belong to a study of blood T cell repertoires in COVID-19 (TCRdb year 2020). In the study overall: The collaborator samples originated in the United States, Italy and Spain and spanned the acute and convalescent phases of COVID-19. The material from the prospective study consisted of cDNA or gDNA derived from T cells, B-cell-depleted T cells, or PBMCs. Subjects who had been exposed to COVID-19, were actively infected with it, or had recovered from it provided the deeply sampled blood TCRbeta repertoires that made up the dataset. The repertoires were released in a freely available public database meant as a resource for research on the immune response to SARS-CoV-2. Samples were obtained from the ongoing ImmuneRACE study (first 160 participants) and from about 1,300 subjects provided by 6 global collaborators. The sample metadata nearly always contained a de-identified subject ID, COVID-19 status, age in years and sex. HLA class I and class II types, where available, came from metadata supplied by the sample provider rather than from assay-based typing.

TCRbeta CDR3 regions were amplified from genomic DNA by means of the immunoSEQ Assay, a bias-controlled multiplex PCR. In the source study's methods: Nucleated cell counts per sample were estimated from amplification of reference gene primers within the assay. To quantify the absolute abundance of each unique TCRbeta CDR3 rearrangement, sequence reads were collapsed and filtered. For each sample, productive Simpson clonality was calculated as the square root of Simpson's diversity index over productive rearrangements. TCRdb obtained this table from immuneACCESS and retained in-frame rearrangements with V and J assigned. These tables miss some clones; where compared with another copy, unresolved V genes account for less than half of the shortfall, and the remainder is unexplained. From that table come the V and J calls and clone size; the DNA was used to work out D and trimming. This sample lists 250,000 or so clones; roughly 90% were detected once. The ten largest clonotypes hold roughly 6.3% of the sample.

Here is what the overall study found, with its caveats: How much clinical and demographic metadata was included differed by source and by participant, and the metadata was provided uncurated.

The sequence was collected from a man in his 60s with acute or convalescent COVID-19. In this chain, TRBV19 is recombined with TRBJ2-7; TRBD1 could be the D gene, as 5 bases match. The sequencing sample was made of peripheral blood. The DNA sequence is as follows: TGTGCCAGTAGCGACAGCTCCTACGAGCAGTACTTC. The encoded protein is CASSDSSYEQYF.